A single sample gave rise to the 15 T cell receptor beta chains below, sequenced in a study of cytotoxic CD8 clonotypes in ibrutinib-treated CLL. Assay: immunoSEQ multiplex PCR; the TCRdb copy retains only in-frame clones and omits some. The table records some 130,000 clones, 80% to 95% of them present only once. The sequences come from PBMCs, collected after 12 months of ibrutinib treatment. The origin of the receptors is a human donor with chronic lymphocytic leukemia.

The chain links TRBV27 to TRBJ1-3; 7 nucleotides match TRBD1. The V and J ends lost 6 bases and 0 bases, in that order; junction bases with no gene match: 8. CDR1 MNHEY and CDR2 SMNVEV come from the germline V gene (reference sequence). CDR3 length: 16 residues. The CDR3 loop reads CASRFTGADSGNTIYF. CDR3 nucleotides: TGTGCCAGCAGATTCACAGGGGCAGACTCTGGAAACACCATATATTTT.

A word on this clone: Other DNA sequences in the same sample also yield this CDR3. The chain employs TRBV7-8 and TRBJ2-7; no clear D gene. Germline assignment: CDR1 SGHVS and CDR2 FQNEAQ. The CDR3 runs to 11 residues. Trimming removed 3 bases from V and 0 bases from J, with 0 bases in between. The CDR3 spells CASSFSYEQYF. The CDR3 nucleotides read TGTGCCAGCAGCTTCTCCTACGAGCAGTACTTC.

The rearrangement links TRBV27 to TRBJ1-1, with 8 bases identical to TRBD1. From germline, CDR1 is MNHEY and CDR2 SMNVEV (reference sequence). V trimming: 3 bases; J trimming: 8 bases; junction bases outside the gene matches: 8. The CDR3 is made up of 14 amino acids. CDR3 DNA: TGTGCCAGCAGTTTCGGACAGGGCGGCGTGGAAGCTTTCTTT. The encoded protein is CASSFGQGGVEAFF.

The V gene is TRBV30, the J gene TRBJ1-1; D is undetermined. The CDR3 sequence is 16 residues long. The V gene lost 1 base and the J gene lost 0 bases, with 15 bases spanning the gap. Per the germline V gene, CDR1 is GTSNPN and CDR2 is SVGIG (reference sequence). CDR3 residues: CAWSEGSGIMNTEAFF. The CDR3 DNA reads TGTGCCTGGAGTGAGGGCAGCGGTATTATGAACACTGAAGCTTTCTTT.

Here the CDR3 reads CAWSTSLTGTAGELFF. CDR3 DNA sequence: TGTGCCTGGAGTACTTCCTTGACAGGGACGGCCGGGGAGCTGTTTTTT. The J gene is TRBJ2-2, the V gene TRBV30; TRBD1 matches at 7 bases. The junction had 12 bases not matched to a gene; V was cut back by 2 bases and J by 6 bases. The CDR3 contains 16 residues. In germline, CDR1 is GTSNPN, CDR2 SVGIG (reference sequence).

This rearrangement joins TRBV27 to TRBJ1-1; D may be TRBD1 (5 bases). The germline V gene encodes CDR1 MNHEY and CDR2 SMNVEV (reference sequence). The CDR3 has 15 residues. V dropped 5 bases and J dropped 1 base, with 14 bases sitting between them. The CDR3 spells CASSLTTAPNTEAFF. CDR3 nucleotide sequence: TGTGCCAGCAGTCTTACGACAGCGCCGAACACTGAAGCTTTCTTT.

The count of this clone is one. The chain couples TRBV18 to TRBJ1-2; 8 nucleotides align to TRBD1. After removal of 5 bases from V and 5 bases from J, the junction contained 4 bases not matched to a gene. The germline CDR1 and CDR2 sequences are KGHSH and LQKENI. The CDR3 is 13 amino acids. CDR3 coding DNA: TGTGCCAGCTCATTGGACAGGGTTTATGGCTACACCTTC. It specifies CASSLDRVYGYTF.

The gene calls are TRBV10-3 and TRBJ1-3; 8 positions match TRBD1. CDR1 is ENHRY, CDR2 SYGVKD, per germline. The CDR3 loop spans 15 amino acids. Trimming removed 7 bases from V and 4 bases from J; junction bases left unmatched: 9. The CDR3 protein is CAITPDRGPGNTIYF. CDR3 bases: TGTGCCATCACCCCAGACAGGGGCCCCGGAAACACCATATATTTT.

The rearrangement uses TRBV9 and TRBJ2-1; D unclear. The CDR3 consists of 12 residues. V was cut by 3 bases and J by 10 bases, with 11 bases left in between. Per germline, CDR1 SGDLS and CDR2 YYNGEE. This CDR3 is CASSAGYEEQFF. For the CDR3, the DNA is TGTGCCAGCAGCGCGGGTTATGAAGAGCAGTTCTTC.

The rearrangement links TRBV7-2 to TRBJ2-1; D may be TRBD1 (5 bases). Germline CDR1 reads SGHTA; CDR2 reads FQGNSA. The CDR3 totals 14 residues. Trimming pared 1 base from V and 7 bases from J, leaving 11 bases between. The CDR3 nucleotides read TGTGCCAGCAGCTTAGTGGGGCTGGGGAATGAGCAGTTCTTC. It is translated as CASSLVGLGNEQFF.

V gene TRBV19 combines with J gene TRBJ1-5; the match to TRBD1 covers 8 bases. CDR1 and CDR2 from the germline V gene are LNHDA and SQIVND (reference sequence). The CDR3 is 15 amino acids. The junction had 8 bases not matched to a gene; V was cut back by 4 bases and J by 6 bases. This CDR3 is CASSTLRGLAQPQHF. CDR3 coding DNA: TGTGCCAGTAGTACCCTCAGGGGGCTGGCTCAGCCCCAGCATTTT.

Regarding this clone: Other DNA sequences in this sample translate to the same CDR3. The V gene is TRBV19, the J gene TRBJ2-7, with 8 bases aligning to TRBD2. The CDR3 extends over 14 amino acids. V shed 2 bases and J 0 bases; nucleotides not matched to a gene: 0. Germline CDR1 reads LNHDA; CDR2 reads SQIVND (reference sequence). For the CDR3, the DNA is TGTGCCAGTAGTATAAGCGGGAGCTCCTACGAGCAGTACTTC. Its translation is CASSISGSSYEQYF.

V and J are TRBV7-3 and TRBJ2-7; possibly TRBD1 for D (6 bases). V was clipped by 5 bases and J by 5 bases, with 16 bases between them. The CDR3 covers 14 residues. Germline values: CDR1 SGHTA, CDR2 FQGTGA. For the CDR3, the DNA is TGTGCCAGCAGCCCCCCAGGGGCGCTGGACGAGCAGTACTTC. It translates to CASSPPGALDEQYF. Full variable domain (outside the CDR3, taken from reference TRBV7-3 and TRBJ2-7): GAGVSQTPSNKVTEKGKYVELRCDPISGHTALYWYRQSLGQGPEFLIYFQGTGAADDSGLPNDRFFAVRPEGSVSTLKIQRTERGDSAVYLCASSPPGALDEQYFGPGTRLTVT.

The genes are TRBV10-2 and TRBJ2-1; D might be TRBD1 (6 bases). The V end lost 4 bases, the J end lost 5 bases, and 9 bases lay between the germline ends. CDR1 and CDR2 (germline): WSHSY, SAAADI. CDR3 size: 13 residues. CDR3 sequence: CASSAHRDNEQFF. For the CDR3, the DNA is TGCGCCAGCAGTGCACACAGGGACAATGAGCAGTTCTTC.

This chain uses TRBV10-1 with TRBJ1-1; 9 nucleotides line up with TRBD1. The trim removed 4 bases at V and 3 bases at J, leaving 3 bases unmatched. CDR3 length: 14 residues. Germline V gene lookup returns CDR1 WNHNN and CDR2 SYGVQD (reference sequence). The CDR3 sequence is CASSARDRDTEAFF. CDR3 sequence (DNA): TGCGCCAGCAGTGCACGGGACAGGGACACTGAAGCTTTCTTT.